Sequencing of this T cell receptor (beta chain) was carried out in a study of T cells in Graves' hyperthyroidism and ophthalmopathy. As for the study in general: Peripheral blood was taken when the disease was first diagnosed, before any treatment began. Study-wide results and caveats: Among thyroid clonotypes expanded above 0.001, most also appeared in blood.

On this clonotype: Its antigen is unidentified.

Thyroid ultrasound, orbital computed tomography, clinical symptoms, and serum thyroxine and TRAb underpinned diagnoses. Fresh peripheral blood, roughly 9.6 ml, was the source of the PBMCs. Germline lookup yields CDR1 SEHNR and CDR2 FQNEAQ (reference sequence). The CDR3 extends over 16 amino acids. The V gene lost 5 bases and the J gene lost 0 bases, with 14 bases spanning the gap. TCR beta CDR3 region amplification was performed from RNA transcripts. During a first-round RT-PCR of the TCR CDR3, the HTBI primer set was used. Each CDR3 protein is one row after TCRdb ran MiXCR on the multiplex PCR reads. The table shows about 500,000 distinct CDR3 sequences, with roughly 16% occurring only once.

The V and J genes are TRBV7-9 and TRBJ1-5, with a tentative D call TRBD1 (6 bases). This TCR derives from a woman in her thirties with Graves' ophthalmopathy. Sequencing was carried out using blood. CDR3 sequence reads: CASSPTQGYSNQPQHF. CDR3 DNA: TGTGCCAGCAGCCCAACCCAGGGGTATAGCAATCAGCCCCAGCATTTT.